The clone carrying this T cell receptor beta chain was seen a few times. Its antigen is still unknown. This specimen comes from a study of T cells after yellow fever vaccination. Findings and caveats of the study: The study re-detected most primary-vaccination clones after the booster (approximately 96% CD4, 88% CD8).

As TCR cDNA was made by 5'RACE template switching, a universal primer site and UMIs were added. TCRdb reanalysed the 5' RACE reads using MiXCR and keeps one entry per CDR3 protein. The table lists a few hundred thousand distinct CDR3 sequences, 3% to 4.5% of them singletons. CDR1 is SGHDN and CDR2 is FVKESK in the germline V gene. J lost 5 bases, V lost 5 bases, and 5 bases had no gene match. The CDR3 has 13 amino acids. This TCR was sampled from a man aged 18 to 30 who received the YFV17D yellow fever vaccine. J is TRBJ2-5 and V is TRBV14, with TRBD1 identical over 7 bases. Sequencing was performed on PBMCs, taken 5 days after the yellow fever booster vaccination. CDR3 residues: CASSDRVGETQYF. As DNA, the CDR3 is TGTGCCAGCAGCGACAGGGTAGGGGAGACCCAGTACTTC.